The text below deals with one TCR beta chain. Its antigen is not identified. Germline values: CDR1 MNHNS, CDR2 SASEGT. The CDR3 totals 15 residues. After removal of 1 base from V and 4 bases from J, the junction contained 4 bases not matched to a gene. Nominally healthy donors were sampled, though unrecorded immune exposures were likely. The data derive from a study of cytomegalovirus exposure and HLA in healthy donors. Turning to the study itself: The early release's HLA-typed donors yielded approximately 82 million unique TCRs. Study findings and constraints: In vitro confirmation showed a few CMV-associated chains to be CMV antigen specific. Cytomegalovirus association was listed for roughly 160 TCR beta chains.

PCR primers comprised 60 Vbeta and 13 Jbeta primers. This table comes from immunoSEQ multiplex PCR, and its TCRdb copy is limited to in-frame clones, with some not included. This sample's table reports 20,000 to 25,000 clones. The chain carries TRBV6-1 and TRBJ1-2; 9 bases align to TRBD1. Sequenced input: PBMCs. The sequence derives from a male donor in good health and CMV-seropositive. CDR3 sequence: CASSEEQGAVYGYTF. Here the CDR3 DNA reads TGTGCCAGCAGTGAAGAACAGGGGGCTGTCTATGGCTACACCTTC.